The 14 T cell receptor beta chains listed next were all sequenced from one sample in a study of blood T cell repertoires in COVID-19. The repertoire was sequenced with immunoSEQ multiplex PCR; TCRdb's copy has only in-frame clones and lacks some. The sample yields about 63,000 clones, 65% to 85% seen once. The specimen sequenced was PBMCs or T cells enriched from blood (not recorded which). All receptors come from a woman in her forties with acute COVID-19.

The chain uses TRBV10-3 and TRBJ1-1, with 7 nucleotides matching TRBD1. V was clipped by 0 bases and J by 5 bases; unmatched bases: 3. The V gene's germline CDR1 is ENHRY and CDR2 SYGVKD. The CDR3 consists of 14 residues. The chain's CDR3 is CAISESRQGTEAFF. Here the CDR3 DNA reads TGTGCCATCAGTGAGTCGCGACAGGGTACTGAAGCTTTCTTT.

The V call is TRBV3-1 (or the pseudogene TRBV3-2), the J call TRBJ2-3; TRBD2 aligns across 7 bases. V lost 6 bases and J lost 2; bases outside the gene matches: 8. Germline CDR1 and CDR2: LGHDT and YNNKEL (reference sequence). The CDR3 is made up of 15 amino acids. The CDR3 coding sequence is TGTGCCAGCAGGACCTGGGAGGGAGACACAGATACGCAGTATTTT. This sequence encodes CASRTWEGDTDTQYF.

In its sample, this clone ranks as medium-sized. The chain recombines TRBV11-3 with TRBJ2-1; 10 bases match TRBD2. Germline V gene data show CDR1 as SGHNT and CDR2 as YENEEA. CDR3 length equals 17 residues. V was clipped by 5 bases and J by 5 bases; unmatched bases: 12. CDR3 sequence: CASSLGAIAGGNNEQFF. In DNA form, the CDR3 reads TGTGCCAGCAGCCTAGGGGCCATAGCGGGAGGTAACAATGAGCAGTTCTTC. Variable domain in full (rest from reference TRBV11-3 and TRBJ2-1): EAGVVQSPRYKIIEKKQPVAFWCNPISGHNTLYWYLQNLGQGPELLIRYENEEAVDDSQLPKDRFSAERLKGVDSTLKIQPAELGDSAVYLCASSLGAIAGGNNEQFFGPGTRLTVL.

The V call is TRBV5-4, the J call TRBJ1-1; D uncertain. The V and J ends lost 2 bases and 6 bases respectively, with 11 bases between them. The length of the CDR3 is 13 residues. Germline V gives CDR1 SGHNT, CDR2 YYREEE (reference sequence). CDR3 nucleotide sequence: TGTGCCAGCAGCTTTTATAGTCTCCCTGAAGCTTTCTTT. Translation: CASSFYSLPEAFF.

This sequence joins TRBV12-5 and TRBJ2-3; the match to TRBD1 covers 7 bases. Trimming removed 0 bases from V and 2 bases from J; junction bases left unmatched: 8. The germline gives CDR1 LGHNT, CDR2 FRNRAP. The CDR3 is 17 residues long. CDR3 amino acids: CASGLVQVGGYTDTQYF. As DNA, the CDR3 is TGTGCTAGTGGTTTGGTACAGGTAGGGGGCTACACAGATACGCAGTATTTT.

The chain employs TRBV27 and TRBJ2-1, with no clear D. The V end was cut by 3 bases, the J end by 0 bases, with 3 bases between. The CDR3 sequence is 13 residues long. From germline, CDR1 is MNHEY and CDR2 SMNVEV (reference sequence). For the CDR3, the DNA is TGTGCCAGCAGTTTCGGCTCCTACAATGAGCAGTTCTTC. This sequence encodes CASSFGSYNEQFF.

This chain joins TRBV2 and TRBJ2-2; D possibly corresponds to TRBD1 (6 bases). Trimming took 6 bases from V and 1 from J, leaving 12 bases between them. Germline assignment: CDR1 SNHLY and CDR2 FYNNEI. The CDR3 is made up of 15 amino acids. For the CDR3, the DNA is TGTGCCAGCAGGGACAAGACAGGGAACACCGGGGAGCTGTTTTTT. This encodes CASRDKTGNTGELFF.

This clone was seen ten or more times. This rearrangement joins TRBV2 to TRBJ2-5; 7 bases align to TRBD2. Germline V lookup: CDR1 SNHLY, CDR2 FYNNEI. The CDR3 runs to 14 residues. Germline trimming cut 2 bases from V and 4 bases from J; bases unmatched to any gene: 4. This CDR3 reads CASSEISGGETQYF. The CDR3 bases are TGTGCCAGCAGTGAAATCTCGGGGGGAGAGACCCAGTACTTC.

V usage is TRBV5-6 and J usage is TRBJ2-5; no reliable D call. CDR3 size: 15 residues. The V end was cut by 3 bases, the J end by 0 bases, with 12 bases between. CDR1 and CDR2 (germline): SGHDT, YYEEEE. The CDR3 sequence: CASSSLTVNQETQYF. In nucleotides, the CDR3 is TGTGCCAGCAGCTCCCTAACCGTCAACCAAGAGACCCAGTACTTC.

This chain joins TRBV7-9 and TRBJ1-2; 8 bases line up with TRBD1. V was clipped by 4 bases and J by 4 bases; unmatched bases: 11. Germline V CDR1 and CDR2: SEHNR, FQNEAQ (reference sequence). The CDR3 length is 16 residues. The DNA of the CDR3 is TGTGCCAGCAGCTCCTCCACGGCGGGGACAGGCTATGGCTACACCTTC. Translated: CASSSSTAGTGYGYTF.

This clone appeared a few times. As DNA, the CDR3 is TGTGCCAGCAGTCCTTCGTACCCAGGGAGGAGTGAAGCTTTCTTT. Encoded protein: CASSPSYPGRSEAFF. The chain is built from TRBV11-2 and TRBJ1-1; D might be TRBD1 (5 bases). Trimming removed 6 bases from V and 7 bases from J, with 21 bases in between. The CDR3 sequence is 15 residues long. From germline, CDR1 is SGHAT and CDR2 FQNNGV.

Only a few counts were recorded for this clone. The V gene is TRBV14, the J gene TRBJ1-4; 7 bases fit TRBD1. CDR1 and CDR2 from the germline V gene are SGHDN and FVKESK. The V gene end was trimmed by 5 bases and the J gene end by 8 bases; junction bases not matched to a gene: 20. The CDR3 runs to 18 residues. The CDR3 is CASSERLKTGASFEKLFF. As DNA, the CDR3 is TGTGCCAGCAGCGAGAGACTAAAAACAGGGGCGTCTTTCGAAAAACTGTTTTTT.

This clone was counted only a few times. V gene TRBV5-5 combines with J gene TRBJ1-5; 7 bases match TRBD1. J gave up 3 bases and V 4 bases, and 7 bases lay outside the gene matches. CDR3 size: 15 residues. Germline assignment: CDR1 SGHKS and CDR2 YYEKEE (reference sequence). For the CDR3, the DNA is TGTGCCAGCAGCCACCTGGGACAGCTCAATCAGCCCCAGCATTTT. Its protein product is CASSHLGQLNQPQHF.

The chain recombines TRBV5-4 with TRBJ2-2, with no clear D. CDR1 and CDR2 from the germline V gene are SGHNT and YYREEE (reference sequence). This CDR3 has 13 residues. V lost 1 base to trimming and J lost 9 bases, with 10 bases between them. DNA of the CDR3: TGTGCCAGCAGCTTGTCCCTGGGCCGGGAGCTGTTTTTT. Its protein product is CASSLSLGRELFF.